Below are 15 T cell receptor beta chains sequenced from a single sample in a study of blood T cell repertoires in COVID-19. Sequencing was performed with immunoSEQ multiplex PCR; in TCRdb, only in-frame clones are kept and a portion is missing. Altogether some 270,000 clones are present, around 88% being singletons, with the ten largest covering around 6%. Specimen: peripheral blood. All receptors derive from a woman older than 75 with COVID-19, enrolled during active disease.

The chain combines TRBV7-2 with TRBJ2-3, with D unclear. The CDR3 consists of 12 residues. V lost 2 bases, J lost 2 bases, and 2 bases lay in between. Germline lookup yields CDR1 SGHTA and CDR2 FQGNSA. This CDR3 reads CASSLHTDTQYF. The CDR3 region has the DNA TGTGCCAGCAGCTTACACACAGATACGCAGTATTTT.

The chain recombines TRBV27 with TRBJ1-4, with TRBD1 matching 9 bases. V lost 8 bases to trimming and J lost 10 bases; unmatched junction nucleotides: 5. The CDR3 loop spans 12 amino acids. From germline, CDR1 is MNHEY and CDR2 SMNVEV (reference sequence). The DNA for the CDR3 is TGTGCCAGCGGGGGACAGGGAACAAAACTGTTTTTT. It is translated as CASGGQGTKLFF. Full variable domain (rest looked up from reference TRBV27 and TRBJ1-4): EAQVTQNPRYLITVTGKKLTVTCSQNMNHEYMSWYRQDPGLGLRQIYYSMNVEVTDKGDVPEGYKVSRKEKRNFPLILESPSPNQTSLYFCASGGQGTKLFFGSGTQLSVL.

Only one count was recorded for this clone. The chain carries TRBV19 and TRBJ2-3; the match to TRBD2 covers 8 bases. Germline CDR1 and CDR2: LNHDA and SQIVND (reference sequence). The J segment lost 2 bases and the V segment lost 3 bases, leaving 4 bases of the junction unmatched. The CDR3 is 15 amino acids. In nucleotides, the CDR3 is TGTGCCAGTAGTATTATGGGACTAGACACAGATACGCAGTATTTT. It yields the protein CASSIMGLDTDTQYF.

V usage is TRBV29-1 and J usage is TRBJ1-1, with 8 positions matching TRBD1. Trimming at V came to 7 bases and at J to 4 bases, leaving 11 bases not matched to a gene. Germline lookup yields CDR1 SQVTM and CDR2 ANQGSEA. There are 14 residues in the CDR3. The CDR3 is CSGTSGGDRTEAFF. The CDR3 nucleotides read TGCAGCGGAACCTCAGGGGGCGATCGCACTGAAGCTTTCTTT.

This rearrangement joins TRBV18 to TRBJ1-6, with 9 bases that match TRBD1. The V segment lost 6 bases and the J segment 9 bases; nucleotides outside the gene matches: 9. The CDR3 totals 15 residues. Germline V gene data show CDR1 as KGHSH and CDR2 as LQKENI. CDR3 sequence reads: CASSEGTGPRSPLHF. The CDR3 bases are TGTGCCAGCTCGGAGGGGACAGGGCCGCGTTCACCCCTCCACTTT.

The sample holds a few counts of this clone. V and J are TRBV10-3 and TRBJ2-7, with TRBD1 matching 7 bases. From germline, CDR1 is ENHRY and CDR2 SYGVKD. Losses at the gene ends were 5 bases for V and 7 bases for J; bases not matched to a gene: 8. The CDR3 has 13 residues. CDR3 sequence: CAISSTGTEEQYV. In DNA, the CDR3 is TGTGCCATCAGTTCCACCGGGACAGAAGAGCAGTACGTC.

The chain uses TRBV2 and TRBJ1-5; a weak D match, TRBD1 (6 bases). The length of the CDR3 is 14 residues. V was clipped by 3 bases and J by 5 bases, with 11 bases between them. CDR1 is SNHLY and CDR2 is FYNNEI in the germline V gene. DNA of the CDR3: TGTGCCAGCAGTGAGGAGACAGGAGATCAGCCCCAGCATTTT. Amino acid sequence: CASSEETGDQPQHF.

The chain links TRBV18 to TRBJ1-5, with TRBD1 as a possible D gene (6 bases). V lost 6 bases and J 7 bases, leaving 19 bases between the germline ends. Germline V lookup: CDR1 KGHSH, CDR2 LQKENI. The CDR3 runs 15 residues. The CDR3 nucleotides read TGTGCCAGCTCCCGCGTGGAACAGGGAAACCAGCCCCAGCATTTT. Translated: CASSRVEQGNQPQHF.

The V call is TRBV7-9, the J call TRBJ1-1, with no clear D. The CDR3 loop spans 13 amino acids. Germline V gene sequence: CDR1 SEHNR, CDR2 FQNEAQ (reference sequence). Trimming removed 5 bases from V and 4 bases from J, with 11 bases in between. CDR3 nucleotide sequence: TGTGCCAGCAGCCCATCGGTGAGCACTGAAGCTTTCTTT. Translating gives CASSPSVSTEAFF.

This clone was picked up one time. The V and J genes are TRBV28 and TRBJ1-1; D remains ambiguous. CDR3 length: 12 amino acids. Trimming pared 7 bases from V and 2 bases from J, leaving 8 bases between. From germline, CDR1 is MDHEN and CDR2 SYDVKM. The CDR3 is CASTSVNTEAFF. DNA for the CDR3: TGTGCCAGCACCTCGGTAAACACTGAAGCTTTCTTT.

CDR3 coding DNA: TGTGCCAGCAGTCAGGGACTAGCGGGGGGGAACGAGCAGTTCTTC. Translating it yields CASSQGLAGGNEQFF. The rearrangement joins TRBV6-4 to TRBJ2-1; TRBD2 aligns across 16 bases. The CDR3 consists of 15 residues. CDR1 and CDR2 (germline): MRHNA, SNTAGT. Losses at the gene ends were 5 bases for V and 10 bases for J; bases not matched to a gene: 5.

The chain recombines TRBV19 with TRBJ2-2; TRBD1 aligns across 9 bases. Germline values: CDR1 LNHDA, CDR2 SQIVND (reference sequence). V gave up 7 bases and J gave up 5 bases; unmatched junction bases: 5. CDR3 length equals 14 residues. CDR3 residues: CASMGTGRTGELFF. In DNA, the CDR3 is TGTGCCAGTATGGGGACAGGGAGAACCGGGGAGCTGTTTTTT. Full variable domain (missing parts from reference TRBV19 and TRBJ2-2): DGGITQSPKYLFRKEGQNVTLSCEQNLNHDAMYWYRQDPGQGLRLIYYSQIVNDFQKGDIAEGYSVSREKKESFPLTVTSAQKNPTAFYLCASMGTGRTGELFFGEGSRLTVL.

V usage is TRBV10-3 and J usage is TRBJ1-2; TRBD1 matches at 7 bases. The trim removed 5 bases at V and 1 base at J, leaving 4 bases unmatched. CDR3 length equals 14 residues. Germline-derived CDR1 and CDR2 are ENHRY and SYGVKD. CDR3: CAISTGVGNYGYTF. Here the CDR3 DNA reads TGTGCCATCAGTACAGGGGTCGGTAACTATGGCTACACCTTC.

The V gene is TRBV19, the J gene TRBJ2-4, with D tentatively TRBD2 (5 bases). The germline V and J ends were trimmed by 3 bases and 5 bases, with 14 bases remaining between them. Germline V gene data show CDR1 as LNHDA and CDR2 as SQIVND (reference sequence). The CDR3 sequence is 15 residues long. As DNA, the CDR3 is TGTGCCAGTAGTATGCGGGTCGCGGTAGAAAACATTCAGTACTTC. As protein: CASSMRVAVENIQYF.

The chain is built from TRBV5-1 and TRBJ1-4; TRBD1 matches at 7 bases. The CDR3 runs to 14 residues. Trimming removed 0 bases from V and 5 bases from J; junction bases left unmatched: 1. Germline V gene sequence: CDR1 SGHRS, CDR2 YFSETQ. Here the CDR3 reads CASSLAGGNEKLFF. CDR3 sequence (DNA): TGCGCCAGCAGCTTGGCAGGGGGGAATGAAAAACTGTTTTTT.